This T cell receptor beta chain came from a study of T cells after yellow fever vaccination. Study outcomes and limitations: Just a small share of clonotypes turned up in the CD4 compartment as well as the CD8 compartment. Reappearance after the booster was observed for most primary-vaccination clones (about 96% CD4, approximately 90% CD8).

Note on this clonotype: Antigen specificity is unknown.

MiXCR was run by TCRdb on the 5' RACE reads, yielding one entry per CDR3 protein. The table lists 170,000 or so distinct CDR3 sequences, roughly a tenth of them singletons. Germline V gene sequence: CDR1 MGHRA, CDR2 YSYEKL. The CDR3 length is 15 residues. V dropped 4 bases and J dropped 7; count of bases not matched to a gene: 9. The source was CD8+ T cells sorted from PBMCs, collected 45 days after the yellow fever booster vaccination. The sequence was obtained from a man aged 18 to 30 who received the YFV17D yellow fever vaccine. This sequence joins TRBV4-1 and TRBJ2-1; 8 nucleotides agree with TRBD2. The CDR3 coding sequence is TGCGCCAGCAGCCCCCTGTCGGGGGGGCCGAATGAGCAGTTCTTC. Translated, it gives CASSPLSGGPNEQFF.